This entry concerns a single T cell receptor (beta chain). Its antigen is undetermined. Germline V gene lookup returns CDR1 SQVTM and CDR2 ANQGSEA. The CDR3 has 13 residues. Deletions cut 6 bases from V and 1 base from J, with 13 bases between. Sequencing used immunoSEQ multiplex PCR; TCRdb keeps in-frame clones, though not all of them. The sample has tens of thousands of clones; 80% to 95% are singletons. The data stem from a study of OX40 agonist ivuxolimab in advanced cancers. Broader study findings: Individuals who were partial responders at 0.1-3.0 mg/kg had clonal expansion that ranked among the lowest.

The material was CD4+ or CD8+ T cells sorted from blood, obtained in a trial of the OX40 agonist ivuxolimab. The TCR comes from an adult with an advanced solid tumor such as melanoma, head and neck, liver or kidney cancer. The rearrangement links TRBV29-1 to TRBJ2-7; D perhaps matches TRBD1 (6 bases). As DNA, the CDR3 is TGCAGCGTAGCCAGGACAGCATCCTACGAGCAGTACTTC. Translating gives CSVARTASYEQYF.